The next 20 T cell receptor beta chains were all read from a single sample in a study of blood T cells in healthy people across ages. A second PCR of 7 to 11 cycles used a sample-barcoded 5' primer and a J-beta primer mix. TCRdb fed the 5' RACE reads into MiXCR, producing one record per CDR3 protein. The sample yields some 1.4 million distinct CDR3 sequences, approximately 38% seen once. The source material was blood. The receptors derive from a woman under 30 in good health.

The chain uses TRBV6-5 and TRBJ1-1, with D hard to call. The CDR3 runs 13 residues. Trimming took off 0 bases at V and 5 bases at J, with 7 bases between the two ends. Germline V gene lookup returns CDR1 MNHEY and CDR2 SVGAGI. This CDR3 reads CASSYSKATEAFF. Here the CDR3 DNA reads TGTGCCAGCAGTTACTCGAAAGCGACTGAAGCTTTCTTT.

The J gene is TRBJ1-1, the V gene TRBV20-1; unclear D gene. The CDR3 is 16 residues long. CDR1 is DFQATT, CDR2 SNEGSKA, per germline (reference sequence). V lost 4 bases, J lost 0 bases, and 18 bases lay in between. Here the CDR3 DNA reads TGCAGTGCTAAGAACCTTTCTGGAGGGATGAACACTGAAGCTTTCTTT. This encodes CSAKNLSGGMNTEAFF.

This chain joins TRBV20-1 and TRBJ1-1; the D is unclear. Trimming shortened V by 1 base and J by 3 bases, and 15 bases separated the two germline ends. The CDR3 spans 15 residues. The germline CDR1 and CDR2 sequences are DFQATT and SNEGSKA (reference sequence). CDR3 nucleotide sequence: TGCAGTGCTAGAGCGAGATCCGTGTCGGACACTGAAGCTTTCTTT. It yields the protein CSARARSVSDTEAFF.

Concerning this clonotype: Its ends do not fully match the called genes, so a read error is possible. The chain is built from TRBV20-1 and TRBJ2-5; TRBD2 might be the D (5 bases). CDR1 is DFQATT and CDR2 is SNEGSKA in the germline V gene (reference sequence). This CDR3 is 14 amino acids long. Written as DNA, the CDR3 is TGCAGTGCTGGAGATACGGCTTCTCTCTGGGAGCAGTACTTC. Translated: CSAGDTASLWEQYF.

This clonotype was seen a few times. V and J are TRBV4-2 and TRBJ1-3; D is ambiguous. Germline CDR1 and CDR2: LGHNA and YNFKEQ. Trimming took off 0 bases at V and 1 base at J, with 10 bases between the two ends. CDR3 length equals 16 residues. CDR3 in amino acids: CASSQDLWQSGNTIYF. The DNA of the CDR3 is TGTGCCAGCAGCCAAGATCTGTGGCAATCTGGAAACACCATATATTTT.

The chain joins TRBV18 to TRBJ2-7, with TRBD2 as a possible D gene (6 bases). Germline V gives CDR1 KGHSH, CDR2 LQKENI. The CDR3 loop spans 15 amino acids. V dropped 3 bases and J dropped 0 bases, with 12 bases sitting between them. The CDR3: CASSPPEGTSYEQYF. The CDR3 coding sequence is TGTGCCAGCTCACCCCCGGAGGGTACCTCCTACGAGCAGTACTTC.

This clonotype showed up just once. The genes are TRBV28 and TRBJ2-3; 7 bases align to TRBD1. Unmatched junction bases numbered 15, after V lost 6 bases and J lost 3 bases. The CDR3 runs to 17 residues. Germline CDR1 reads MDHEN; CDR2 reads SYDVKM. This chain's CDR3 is CASSLYSVGGLTDTQYF. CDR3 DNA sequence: TGTGCCAGCAGCCTTTATTCGGTAGGGGGCTTAACAGATACGCAGTATTTT.

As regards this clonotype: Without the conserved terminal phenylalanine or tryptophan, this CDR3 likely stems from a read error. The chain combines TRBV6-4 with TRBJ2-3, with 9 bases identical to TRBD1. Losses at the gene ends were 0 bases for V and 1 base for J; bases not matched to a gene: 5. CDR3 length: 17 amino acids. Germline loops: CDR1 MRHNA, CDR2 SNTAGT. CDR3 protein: CASSDSSRDRGTDTQYL. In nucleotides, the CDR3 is TGTGCCAGCAGTGACTCGAGTCGGGACAGGGGCACAGATACGCAGTATTTG.

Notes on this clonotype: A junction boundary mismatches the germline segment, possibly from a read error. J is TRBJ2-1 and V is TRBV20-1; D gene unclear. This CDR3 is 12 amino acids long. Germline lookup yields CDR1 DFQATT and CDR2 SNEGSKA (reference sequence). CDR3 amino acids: CRALNNHKEQFF. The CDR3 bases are TGCAGGGCTCTGAACAACCACAAGGAGCAGTTCTTC.

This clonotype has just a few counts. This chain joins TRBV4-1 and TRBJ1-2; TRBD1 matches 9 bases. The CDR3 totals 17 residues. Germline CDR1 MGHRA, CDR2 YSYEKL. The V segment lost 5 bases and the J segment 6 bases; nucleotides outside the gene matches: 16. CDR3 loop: CASSWRPRQGVEDGYTF. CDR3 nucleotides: TGCGCCAGCAGCTGGCGGCCCCGACAGGGGGTGGAGGATGGCTACACCTTC.

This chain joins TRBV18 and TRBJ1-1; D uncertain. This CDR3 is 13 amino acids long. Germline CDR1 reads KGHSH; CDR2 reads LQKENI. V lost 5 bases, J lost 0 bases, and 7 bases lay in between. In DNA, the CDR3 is TGTGCCAGCTCAGGTGACTTGAACACTGAAGCTTTCTTT. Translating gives CASSGDLNTEAFF.

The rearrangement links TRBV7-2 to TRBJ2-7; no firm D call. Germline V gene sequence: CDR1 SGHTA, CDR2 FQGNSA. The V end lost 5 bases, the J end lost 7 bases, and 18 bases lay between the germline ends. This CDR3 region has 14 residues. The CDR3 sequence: CASSPMMDPGEQYF. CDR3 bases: TGTGCCAGCAGCCCCATGATGGACCCCGGAGAGCAGTACTTC. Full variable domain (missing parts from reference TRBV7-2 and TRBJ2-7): GAGVSQSPSNKVTEKGKDVELRCDPISGHTALYWYRQSLGQGLEFLIYFQGNSAPDKSGLPSDRFSAERTGGSVSTLTIQRTQQEDSAVYLCASSPMMDPGEQYFGPGTRLTVT.

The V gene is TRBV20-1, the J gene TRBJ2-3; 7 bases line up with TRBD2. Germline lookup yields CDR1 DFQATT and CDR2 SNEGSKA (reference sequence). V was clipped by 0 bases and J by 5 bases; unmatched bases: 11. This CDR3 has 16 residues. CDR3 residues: CSARDRLAATLDTQYF. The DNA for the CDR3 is TGCAGTGCTAGAGATCGGCTAGCGGCAACCTTAGATACGCAGTATTTT.

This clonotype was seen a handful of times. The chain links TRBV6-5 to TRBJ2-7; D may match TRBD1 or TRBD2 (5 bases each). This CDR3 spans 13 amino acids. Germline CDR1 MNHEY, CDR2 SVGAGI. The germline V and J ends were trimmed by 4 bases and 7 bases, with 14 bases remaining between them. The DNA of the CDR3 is TGTGCCAGCAGTTGGGGACGTTACAATGAGCAGTACTTC. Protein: CASSWGRYNEQYF.

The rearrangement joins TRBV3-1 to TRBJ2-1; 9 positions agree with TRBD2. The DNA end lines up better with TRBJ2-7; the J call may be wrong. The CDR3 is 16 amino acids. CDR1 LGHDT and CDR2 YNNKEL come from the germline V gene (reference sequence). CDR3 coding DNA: TGTGCCAGCAGCCCCTCAGGGGTAGCGGGAGTTGGTGAGCAGTACTTC. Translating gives CASSPSGVAGVGEQYF.

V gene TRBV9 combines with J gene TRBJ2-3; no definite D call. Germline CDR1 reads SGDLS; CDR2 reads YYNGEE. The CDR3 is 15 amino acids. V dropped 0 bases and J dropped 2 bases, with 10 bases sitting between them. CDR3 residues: CASSVGTGATDTQYF. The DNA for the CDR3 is TGTGCCAGCAGCGTAGGGACCGGAGCCACAGATACGCAGTATTTT.

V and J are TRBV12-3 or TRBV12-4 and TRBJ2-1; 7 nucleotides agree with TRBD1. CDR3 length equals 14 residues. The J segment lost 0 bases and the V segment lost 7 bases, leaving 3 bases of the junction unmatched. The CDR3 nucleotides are TGTGCCAGCACCGGGACAGTCTCCTACAATGAGCAGTTCTTC. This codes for CASTGTVSYNEQFF.

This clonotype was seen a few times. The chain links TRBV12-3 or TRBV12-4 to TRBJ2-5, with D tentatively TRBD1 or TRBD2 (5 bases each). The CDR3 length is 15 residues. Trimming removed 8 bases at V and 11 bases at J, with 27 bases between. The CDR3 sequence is CASQLSGTANGEQYF. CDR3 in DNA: TGTGCCAGCCAACTCTCCGGGACGGCCAACGGTGAGCAGTACTTC.

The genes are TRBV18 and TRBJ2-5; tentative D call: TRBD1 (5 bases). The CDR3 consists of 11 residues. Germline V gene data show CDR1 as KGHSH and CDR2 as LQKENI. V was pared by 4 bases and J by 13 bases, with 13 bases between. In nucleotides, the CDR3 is TGTGCCAGCTCACAGGGGATCTTGACGTACTTC. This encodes CASSQGILTYF. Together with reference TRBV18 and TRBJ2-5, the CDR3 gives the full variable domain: NAGVMQNPRHLVRRRGQEARLRCSPMKGHSHVYWYRQLPEEGLKFMVYLQKENIIDESGMPKERFSAEFPKEGPSILRIQQVVRGDSAAYFCASSQGILTYFGPGTRLLVL.

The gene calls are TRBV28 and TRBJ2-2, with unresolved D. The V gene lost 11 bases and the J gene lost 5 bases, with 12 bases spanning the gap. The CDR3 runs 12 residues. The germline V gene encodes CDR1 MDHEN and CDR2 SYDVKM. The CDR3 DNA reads TGTGCCGGATCTAGTCAAACCGGGGAGCTGTTTTTT. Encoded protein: CAGSSQTGELFF. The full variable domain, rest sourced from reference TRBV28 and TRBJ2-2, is DVKVTQSSRYLVKRTGEKVFLECVQDMDHENMFWYRQDPGLGLRLIYFSYDVKMKEKGDIPEGYSVSREKKERFSLILESASTNQTSMYLCAGSSQTGELFFGEGSRLTVL.